The TCR beta chain described here comes from a study of OX40 agonist ivuxolimab in advanced cancers. The overall study: All patients had ivuxolimab intravenously every 2 weeks at 0.01 to 10 mg/kg.

Germline V gene sequence: CDR1 LGHNA, CDR2 YSLEER. After removal of 4 bases from V and 9 bases from J, the junction contained 8 bases not matched to a gene. This CDR3 has 14 residues. Clones were read by immunoSEQ multiplex PCR, and TCRdb kept only the in-frame ones, dropping some. The repertoire has over 70,000 clones, roughly 90% of them found once; the top ten carry 0.33%. The table lists this clone with a count of one. The chain carries TRBV4-3 and TRBJ2-1, with TRBD2 matching over 8 bases. This sample comprised CD4+ or CD8+ T cells sorted from blood, obtained in a trial of the OX40 agonist ivuxolimab. The sequence was collected from an adult with an advanced solid tumor such as melanoma, head and neck, liver or kidney cancer. The DNA of the CDR3 is TGCGCCAGCAGCCTTTCGACTAGCGTAAGTGAGCAGTTCTTC. Its translation: CASSLSTSVSEQFF.